Presented here are 11 T cell receptor beta chains from one specimen sequenced in a study of T-cell reconstitution after alpha-beta-depleted transplantation in children. Library preparation (for TCRbeta) was performed with unique molecular identifiers. TCRdb processed the PCR reads anew with MiXCR; each CDR3 protein has one entry. Of some 600,000 distinct CDR3 sequences detected, 13% appear once; the ten largest clones hold about 2.2%. Sequencing used PBMCs, mostly from graft donor cells, obtained 360 days after TCRalphabeta/CD19-depleted stem cell transplant. Source of these receptors: a male patient younger than 18 who had a stem cell transplant for acute myeloid leukemia, so the T cells may come from the graft donor.

This clonotype was observed a few times. The chain is built from TRBV20-1 and TRBJ2-1, with 9 positions matching TRBD2. The length of the CDR3 is 14 residues. CDR1 and CDR2 from the germline V gene are DFQATT and SNEGSKA (reference sequence). The V segment lost 1 base and the J segment 5 bases; nucleotides outside the gene matches: 3. CDR3 loop: CSARGVAGDNEQFF. The DNA of the CDR3 is TGCAGTGCTAGAGGGGTAGCGGGAGACAATGAGCAGTTCTTC.

The chain couples TRBV20-1 to TRBJ2-4, with D perhaps matching TRBD2 (5 bases). The V gene's germline CDR1 is DFQATT and CDR2 SNEGSKA (reference sequence). The CDR3 runs 14 residues. The V gene lost 0 bases and the J gene lost 6 bases, with 12 bases spanning the gap. CDR3 coding DNA: TGCAGTGCTAGAGAGAGGGCGTCCCTAAACATTCAGTACTTC. It is translated as CSARERASLNIQYF.

This clonotype has a handful of counts. V is TRBV20-1 and J is TRBJ2-5, with D tentatively TRBD1 (6 bases). Trimming pared 3 bases from V and 1 base from J, leaving 12 bases between. In germline, CDR1 is DFQATT, CDR2 SNEGSKA (reference sequence). The CDR3 sequence is 14 residues long. Here the CDR3 reads CSASVDSLQETQYF. Here the CDR3 DNA reads TGCAGTGCTAGCGTGGACAGCCTCCAAGAGACCCAGTACTTC.

This clonotype showed up many times. The V and J genes are TRBV20-1 and TRBJ2-7; 10 nucleotides match TRBD1. CDR1 is DFQATT and CDR2 is SNEGSKA in the germline V gene (reference sequence). Trimming at V came to 5 bases and at J to 1 base, leaving 11 bases not matched to a gene. The CDR3 length is 16 residues. The CDR3 nucleotides are TGCAGTGCTCGGGACAGGGGCCCCTTGTTTTCCTACGAGCAGTACTTC. Amino acids: CSARDRGPLFSYEQYF.

The genes are TRBV7-8 and TRBJ2-7; D may be TRBD2 (6 bases). From germline, CDR1 is SGHVS and CDR2 FQNEAQ. The V gene lost 4 bases and the J gene lost 7 bases, with 29 bases spanning the gap. This CDR3 region has 18 residues. Here the CDR3 DNA reads TGTGCCAGCAGCTCCCAGCACAGTAGGGTAGCGGATACGCGGGAGCAGTACTTC. Translated, it gives CASSSQHSRVADTREQYF.

A remark on this clonotype: A much larger clone differs from this one at a single base, so this may be a read error. The rearrangement uses TRBV3-1 and TRBJ2-1; 8 bases are a match to TRBD2. The CDR3 has 13 residues. Germline V gene lookup returns CDR1 LGHDT and CDR2 YNNKEL (reference sequence). CDR3 DNA: TGTGCCAGCAGCTTTCGGACTAGCAATGAGCGGTTCTTC. Its translation is CASSFRTSNERFF.

This clonotype appeared a few times. The chain uses TRBV4-3 and TRBJ2-3; 8 bases agree with TRBD2. Germline assignment: CDR1 LGHNA and CDR2 YSLEER. The CDR3 length is 16 residues. V lost 4 bases, J lost 0 bases, and 6 bases stayed unmatched. CDR3 sequence reads: CASSRRTSGSTDTQYF. Written as DNA, the CDR3 is TGCGCCAGCAGCCGCCGAACTAGCGGTAGCACAGATACGCAGTATTTT.

This clonotype was seen only a few times. The genes are TRBV11-2 and TRBJ1-6; D remains unclear. This CDR3 has 17 residues. V lost 0 bases and J 10 bases, leaving 19 bases between the germline ends. Per the germline V gene, CDR1 is SGHAT and CDR2 is FQNNGV. The CDR3 loop is CASSLEVGGRGWSPLHF. CDR3 DNA: TGTGCCAGCAGCTTAGAAGTTGGAGGGCGTGGATGGTCACCCCTCCACTTT.

The V and J genes are TRBV7-2 and TRBJ2-7; maybe TRBD2 (5 bases). CDR3 length: 15 amino acids. Germline V gene sequence: CDR1 SGHTA, CDR2 FQGNSA. V gave up 2 bases and J gave up 2 bases, with 13 bases separating them. This CDR3 is CASSLNSVAAYEQYF. The CDR3 DNA reads TGTGCCAGCAGCTTAAATAGCGTTGCTGCCTACGAGCAGTACTTC. The variable domain in full, completed from reference TRBV7-2 and TRBJ2-7, reads GAGVSQSPSNKVTEKGKDVELRCDPISGHTALYWYRQSLGQGLEFLIYFQGNSAPDKSGLPSDRFSAERTGGSVSTLTIQRTQQEDSAVYLCASSLNSVAAYEQYFGPGTRLTVT.

The rearrangement joins TRBV10-3 to TRBJ2-5, with D possibly TRBD2 on 6 matching bases. V was pared by 3 bases and J by 5 bases, with 16 bases between. Per the germline V gene, CDR1 is ENHRY and CDR2 is SYGVKD. The CDR3 extends over 15 amino acids. For the CDR3, the DNA is TGTGCCATCAGTGAAAGACTGGAGGAGGGGGAGACCCAGTACTTC. This translates into CAISERLEEGETQYF.

This clonotype has just a few counts. The chain recombines TRBV7-9 with TRBJ2-7, with TRBD2 as a possible D gene (5 bases). Trimming shortened V by 2 bases and J by 4 bases, and 15 bases separated the two germline ends. CDR1 is SEHNR, CDR2 FQNEAQ, per germline (reference sequence). The CDR3 contains 15 residues. CDR3 residues: CASSLFFGGGYEQYF. The CDR3 nucleotides are TGTGCCAGCAGCTTATTCTTCGGAGGCGGTTACGAGCAGTACTTC.